This note documents a single TCR beta chain sequence. The clone's antigen remains unknown. One base away there is no much larger clone; base qualities are not given. The data originate from a study of cytomegalovirus exposure and HLA in healthy donors (dated by TCRdb to about 2017). Background on the whole study: According to an earlier analysis of 587 of the donors, roughly 180 million T cells yielded roughly 100 million unique TCR beta sequences and approximately 300 Gb of sequence data. Approximately 300 gigabases of sequencing data and 75 million to 85 million unique TCR sequences made up an early release that covered fewer than 650 HLA-typed donors. Of the approximately 400 genotyped donors, roughly 85% fell in the genetic ancestry cluster associated with self-reported Caucasian donors. The study was designed to test whether signatures of past pathogen exposure could be identified by cataloging public T cell receptors. The study profiled the T cell repertoires of some 610 subjects by immunosequencing and related them to cytomegalovirus serostatus. A separate validation cohort of about 110 different subjects was used in addition to the roughly 620-subject first cohort. The study combined high-throughput TCR immunosequencing, statistical association of individual TCRs with disease status, and machine learning to predict cytomegalovirus infection status. A later analysis re-analyzed previously published TCR beta repertoires from 660 or so donors and added high-resolution HLA genotyping to study TCR occurrence patterns. The later analysis used no new phenotypic data to find candidate immune exposures, relying instead on TCR beta sequences and their occurrence across donors. An earlier analysis of 587 of the donors applied high-throughput TCR beta sequencing to assess whether each TCR beta V gene segment acted as functional or pseudogenic. Alongside the repertoire data, information on donor age, sex, ethnicity and CMV serostatus was compiled. Genome-wide SNP genotypes for about 65% of the 666 donors were used in a later genetic analysis, which treated that subset as a discovery cohort. Every discovery cohort repertoire had been produced on one sequencing platform. HLA typing covered class I and class II loci at four-digit resolution. The number of typed donors differed by locus: roughly 620-640 for A, B, C, DRB1 and DQB1; some 500 for DQA1; over 600 for DPA1; and about 470 for DPB1. Roughly 5 DR-DQ haplotypes were treated as single units for association and clustering because of strong linkage in the cohort. Among some 410 genotyped donors of the cohort, an average of roughly 230,000 unique TCR beta nucleotide sequences was sequenced per donor, of which about 20% were non-productive. Overall results and qualifications from the work: In the study, approximately 160 TCR beta chains were listed as associated with cytomegalovirus. The cohort was sequenced for TCR beta chains only, and without alpha or paired-chain data the features that could be detected were limited. In a later analysis, several top co-occurrence clusters were reported to appear linked to parvovirus B19, influenza, CMV and Epstein-Barr virus. The classifier was reported to diagnose cytomegalovirus status with high specificity and sensitivity in both the original and validation cohorts. Strong co-occurrence of HLA alleles, especially DR and DQ, made assigning TCR associations to individual alleles difficult. Most TCR sequences were seen in very few donors, while some public TCRs were found in many individuals. According to a later genetic analysis, donors in an Asian-associated ancestry cluster had fewer N-insertions in productive TCRs than the approximately 630-donor mean. A cluster of highly shared sequence variants was judged likely to be a technical artifact of the sequencing pipeline. Over 15 rarely observed V segments, including chromosome 9 orphons, were excluded from the earlier analysis of about 610 of the donors because counts were too low. A later analysis found that TCR association rates varied across HLA loci, with DRB1 alleles showing the most associated TCRs and HLA-C alleles the fewest. A further reported finding was that TCR beta sequences accurately predicted the HLA-A and HLA-B alleles for most subjects in the first cohort. The authors suggested that the approach could potentially be generalized to other disease states and immunological phenotypes. The presence/absence analyses assumed that sequencing depth was roughly uniform across donors, and that assumption may not be true. An earlier analysis of approximately 530 of the donors showed that most TCR beta V segments appeared in productive rearrangements either about 87% or about 30% of the time, which broadly matched IMGT annotations. A later analysis associated roughly 17,000 TCR beta sequences with specific HLA alleles at a false discovery rate of 0.05. A later genetic analysis associated a missense DCLRE1C variant with V-gene and J-gene trimming of TCR beta chains, and an independent cohort replicated the association. Most CMV-associated TCR beta chains appeared to be HLA-restricted in a later analysis, and the HLA associations seemed to be driven largely by CMV exposure. Because the 87-base-pair reads could not distinguish some IMGT-functional V segments, including TRBV6-2 and TRBV6-3, those segments were excluded. In a later analysis, HLA-associated TCR beta chains were found to be more clonally expanded and to have lower generation probabilities than equally common non-associated chains. Correlated functional status among segregating V segments might reflect linkage disequilibrium, but an unknown experimental factor could not be ruled out. In vitro tests confirmed that a few of the cytomegalovirus-associated TCR beta chains recognize cytomegalovirus antigens. Immune exposure information for the cohort was limited to CMV serostatus. Because some donors lacked HLA typing at each locus, the association tests relied only on the typed subset.

Counted from cysteine to phenylalanine, this CDR3 has 13 amino acids. Only CDR3 DNA is held: 39 bases, read in frame from base 1. Germline trimming amounts to 2 bases on V and 4 bases on J, with 0 as the count of junction bases outside the gene matches. The germline V gene encodes CDR1 SGHRS and CDR2 YFSETQ. The cohort was made up of hundreds of healthy bone marrow donors. At the time of sampling, all cohort members were nominally healthy, though unrecorded immune exposures were likely present. The donor tested CMV seropositive and was one of the 289 seropositive cohort members. A peripheral blood sample was provided by each donor, and peripheral blood mononuclear cells were used for TCR beta sequencing. The Qiagen DNeasy Blood Extraction Kit was used to extract genomic DNA from the blood cell samples. To prepare the library, the immunoSEQ multiplex PCR assay was applied. For the multiplex PCR, a mixture combining 60 forward primers for TCR Vbeta segments and 13 reverse primers for TCR Jbeta segments was used. Amplification of the CDR3 region of rearranged TCR beta genes was performed with a multiplex PCR assay on genomic DNA. The amplified TCR beta libraries were sequenced on the Illumina HiSeq System as 87-base-pair reads. The original pipeline was this. Across the 670 or so repertoires, a later analysis counted tens of millions of unique TCR beta chains, some 11 million of which were shared by at least two donors. Raw reads were error-corrected and collapsed into unique sequences by a nearest-neighbor algorithm in which closely related sequences were merged to remove PCR and sequencing errors. V, D and J gene segments were assigned by aligning CDR3 sequences to IMGT reference sequences. For a sequence to be retained, a match of at least six nucleotides to both a V gene segment and a J gene segment was required. Rearrangements were classified as productive when the CDR3 lacked stop codons and remained in frame with V and J, and all other rearrangements were classified as non-productive. Following IMGT convention, CDR3 was defined as the stretch from the second conserved V-encoded cysteine up to the conserved J-encoded phenylalanine. The earlier analysis of about 530 of the donors excluded any sequence lacking an unambiguous match to a single V gene segment. In an earlier analysis of around 590 of the donors, a V segment was called functional when productive rearrangements were above 56.7%, and segregating when the standard deviation between donors exceeded 5%. A statistical classification framework was built to diagnose cytomegalovirus status from the catalog of TCR beta chain sequences. In a later analysis, TCR nucleotide sequences were compared against IMGT/GENE-DB human TR gene sequences so that V and J genes could be assigned. Using the TCRdist pipeline, a later analysis assigned CDR3 sequences along with most-parsimonious VDJ recombination scenarios. In a later analysis, each TCR beta chain was defined by its CDR3 amino acid sequence together with its V-gene family, and reads without a unique V-gene family were excluded. As a way to deal with suspected cross-contamination and a sequencing artifact, a later analysis dropped 450 to 700 nucleotide sequences that were highly shared and had low generation probability. For each public chain, a later analysis derived a clonal expansion index from normalized ranks of inferred template counts within each repertoire. Generation probabilities in a later analysis came from a VDJ recombination model fitted to out-of-frame rearrangements, and those results were checked against IGoR. A later analysis scored TCR-TCR, TCR-HLA and TCR-CMV co-occurrence with hypergeometric tests, applying a repertoire-size bias correction to TCR pairs. To estimate false discovery rates, a later analysis permuted the HLA or CMV assignments 20 times. In a later analysis, co-occurring TCRs were grouped with DBSCAN, and TCRdist sequence similarity was added when clustering was performed within HLA-allele-positive subsets. Repertoires with fewer than 30,000 or more than 120,000 public chains were left out of co-occurrence clustering, as were a few repertoires with anomalous nucleotide sharing. TCRdb retrieved this table from immuneACCESS and kept in-frame rearrangements only. Not all clones are present; in checked studies, unresolved V genes account for under half, and no reason is known for the remainder. From that table come the V and J calls and clone size; the DNA was used to work out D and trimming. In this sample the table shows some 200,000 clones, over 80% of which occur a single time. The ten largest account for 6.3% of the sample.

The TCR originated in a man aged 35-49 years in good health and CMV-seropositive. Sequencing was done on a sample of PBMCs. The receptor chain draws on TRBV5-1 and TRBJ2-1; the junction holds 7 bases that match TRBD2. Here is the DNA: TGCGCCAGCAGCTTCGGGGGGTACAATGAGCAGTTCTTC. This gives the protein CASSFGGYNEQFF.